These 2 T cell receptor beta chains were sequenced from one sample in a study of T cell repertoires in cytomegalovirus infection. TCRdb redid the calling of the reads with MiXCR, one entry per CDR3 protein. The sample includes approximately 50,000 distinct CDR3 sequences, about 18% seen only once; the top ten take around 60%. The antigens these receptors bind are not known. The material sequenced was CD8+ T cells from cultured PBMCs, taken from culture after CMV antigen stimulation. These receptors all stem from a human donor in good health (CMV status not recorded). Some clones in this sample may be carry-over from other donors' samples.

The genes are TRBV6-4 and TRBJ2-1; D is ambiguous. V was clipped by 6 bases and J by 0 bases, with 12 bases between them. CDR1 MRHNA and CDR2 SNTAGT come from the germline V gene. The CDR3 extends over 15 amino acids. The CDR3 loop reads CASRGGDSSYNEQFF. CDR3 DNA: TGTGCCAGCAGAGGTGGGGATAGCTCCTACAATGAGCAGTTCTTC.

The chain has TRBV6-5 and TRBJ2-2, with D hard to call. CDR1 MNHEY and CDR2 SVGAGI come from the germline V gene. Trimming removed 5 bases from V and 5 bases from J, with 12 bases in between. CDR3 length: 14 residues. CDR3 in DNA: TGTGCCAGCAGTAATCTACAGCCTACCGGGGAGCTGTTTTTT. Its protein is CASSNLQPTGELFF.